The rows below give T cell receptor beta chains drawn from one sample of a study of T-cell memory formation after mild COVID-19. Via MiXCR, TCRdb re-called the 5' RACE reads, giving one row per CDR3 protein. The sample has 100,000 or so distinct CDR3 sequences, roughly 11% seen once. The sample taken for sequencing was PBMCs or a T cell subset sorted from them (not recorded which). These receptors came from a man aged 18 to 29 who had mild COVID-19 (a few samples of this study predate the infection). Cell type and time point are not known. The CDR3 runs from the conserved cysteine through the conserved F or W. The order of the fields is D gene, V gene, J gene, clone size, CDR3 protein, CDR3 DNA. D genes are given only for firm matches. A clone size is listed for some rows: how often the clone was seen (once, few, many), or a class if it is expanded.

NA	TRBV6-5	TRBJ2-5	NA	CASSYQYQETQYF	TGTGCCAGCAGTTATCAGTACCAAGAGACCCAGTACTTC
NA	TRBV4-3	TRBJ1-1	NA	CASSQDSGDTEAFF	TGCGCCAGCAGCCAAGATTCGGGGGACACTGAAGCTTTCTTT
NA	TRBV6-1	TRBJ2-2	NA	CASSERPGELFF	TGTGCCAGCAGTGAGCGGCCCGGGGAGCTGTTTTTT
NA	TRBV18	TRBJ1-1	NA	CASSPVGGQTEAFF	TGTGCCAGCTCACCTGTCGGGGGACAAACTGAAGCTTTCTTT
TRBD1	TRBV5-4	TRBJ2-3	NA	CASSGTEGTGDTQYF	TGTGCCAGCAGCGGGACAGAGGGCACGGGAGATACGCAGTATTTT
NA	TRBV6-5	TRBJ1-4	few	CASSPGLPGLFF	TGTGCCAGCAGTCCCGGACTCCCCGGACTGTTTTTT
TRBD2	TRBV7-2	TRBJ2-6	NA	CASSLALLGLAGIYSGANVLTF	TGTGCCAGCAGCTTAGCTCTCCTGGGGCTAGCGGGGATCTACTCTGGGGCCAACGTCCTGACTTTC
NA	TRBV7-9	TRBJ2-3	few	CASSLPFRGGRSFGDTQYF	TGTGCCAGCAGTCTTCCCTTCCGGGGAGGAAGGTCTTTTGGGGATACGCAGTATTTT
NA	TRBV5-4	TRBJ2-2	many	CASSLELAGELFF	TGTGCCAGCAGCTTGGAGCTAGCGGGGGAGCTGTTTTTT
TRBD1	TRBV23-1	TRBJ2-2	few	CASSFNHAGTGGNTGELFF	TGCGCCAGCAGTTTCAATCATGCCGGGACAGGGGGCAACACCGGGGAGCTGTTTTTT
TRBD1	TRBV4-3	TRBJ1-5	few	CASSRGQGSQPQHF	TGCGCCAGCAGCCGGGGACAGGGTTCTCAGCCCCAGCATTTT
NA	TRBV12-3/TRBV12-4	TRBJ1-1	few	CASSSPENTEAFF	TGTGCCAGCAGTTCGCCAGAGAACACTGAAGCTTTCTTT
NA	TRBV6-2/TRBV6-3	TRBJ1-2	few	CASRDAGGDGYTF	TGTGCCAGCAGAGACGCGGGGGGTGATGGCTACACCTTC
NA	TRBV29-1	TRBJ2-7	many	CSVVVALSREQYF	TGCAGCGTTGTGGTAGCGCTCTCTCGCGAGCAGTACTTC
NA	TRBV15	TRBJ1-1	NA	CATSRTRGVTEAFF	TGTGCCACCAGCAGGACCAGAGGGGTAACTGAAGCTTTCTTT
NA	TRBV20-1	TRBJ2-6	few	CSARAGQFPGANVLTF	TGCAGTGCTAGAGCCGGGCAATTTCCCGGGGCCAACGTCCTGACTTTC
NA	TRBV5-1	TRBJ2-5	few	CASSSTTRVEETQYF	TGCGCCAGCAGCTCGACTACCCGAGTAGAGGAGACCCAGTACTTC
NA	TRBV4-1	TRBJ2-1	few	CASSSRDQYNEQFF	TGCGCCAGCAGCTCCCGGGACCAGTACAATGAGCAGTTCTTC
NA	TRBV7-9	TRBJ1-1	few	CASSLAGAGTEAFF	TGTGCCAGCAGCTTAGCAGGGGCGGGCACTGAAGCTTTCTTT
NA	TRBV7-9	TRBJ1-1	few	CASSLRDSGHEAFF	TGTGCCAGCAGCTTGAGGGACTCAGGCCATGAAGCTTTCTTT
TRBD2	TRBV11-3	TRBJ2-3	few	CASSFGASGGDTQYF	TGTGCCAGCAGCTTTGGGGCTAGCGGGGGCGATACGCAGTATTTT
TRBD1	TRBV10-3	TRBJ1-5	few	CAAAPGGHQPQHF	TGTGCCGCGGCTCCAGGGGGTCATCAGCCCCAGCATTTT
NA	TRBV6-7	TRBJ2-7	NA	CASCTPPGSLIVSYEQYF	TGTGCCAGCTGTACCCCACCTGGGTCCCTTATCGTGTCCTACGAGCAGTACTTC
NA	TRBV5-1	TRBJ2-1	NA	CASRTGPSAYNEQFF	TGCGCCAGCAGGACCGGGCCCTCTGCATACAATGAGCAGTTCTTC
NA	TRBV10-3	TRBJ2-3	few	CKLTRGTDTQYF	TGTAAACTTACCCGGGGTACAGATACGCAGTATTTT
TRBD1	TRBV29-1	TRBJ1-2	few	CSVEGQHVYGYTF	TGCAGCGTTGAGGGACAGCATGTCTATGGCTACACCTTC
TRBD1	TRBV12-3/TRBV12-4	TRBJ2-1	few	CASRIGGLYNEQFF	TGTGCCAGCAGAATAGGGGGCCTCTACAATGAGCAGTTCTTC
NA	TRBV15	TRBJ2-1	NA	CATSSWAGGGTFGWQFF	TGTGCCACCAGCAGCTGGGCAGGGGGGGGAACCTTCGGATGGCAGTTCTTC
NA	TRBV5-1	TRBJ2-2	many	CASRPLRLEGELFF	TGCGCCAGCAGGCCCCTGAGGCTGGAAGGGGAGCTGTTTTTT
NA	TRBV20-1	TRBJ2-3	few	CSASGQPTDTQYF	TGCAGTGCTAGCGGGCAGCCCACAGATACGCAGTATTTT
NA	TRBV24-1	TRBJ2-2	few	CATSDLHPTGELFF	TGTGCCACCAGTGATTTGCACCCTACCGGGGAGCTGTTTTTT
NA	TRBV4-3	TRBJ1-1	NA	CASSQTIGDTEAFF	TGCGCCAGCAGCCAAACAATCGGGGACACTGAAGCTTTCTTT
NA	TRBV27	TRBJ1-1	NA	CASSLWMGGTTFF	TGTGCCAGCAGTTTATGGATGGGGGGGACAACTTTCTTT
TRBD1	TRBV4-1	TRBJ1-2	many	CASSQAGQVLNYGYTF	TGCGCCAGCAGCCAAGCGGGACAGGTTCTAAACTATGGCTACACCTTC
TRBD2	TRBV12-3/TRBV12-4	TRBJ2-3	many	CASSLLAGYTDTQYF	TGTGCCAGCAGTTTATTAGCGGGGTACACAGATACGCAGTATTTT
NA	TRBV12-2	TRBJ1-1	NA	CASRFPFF	TGTGCAAGTCGCTTCCCTTTCTTT
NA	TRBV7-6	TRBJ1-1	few	CASSLGAGTEAFF	TGTGCCAGCAGCTTAGGGGCGGGAACTGAAGCTTTCTTT
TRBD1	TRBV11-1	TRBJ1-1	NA	CASSPTGGDTEAFF	TGTGCCAGCAGCCCGACAGGGGGTGACACTGAAGCTTTCTTT
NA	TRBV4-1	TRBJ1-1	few	CASSLPHPEDLLAEAFF	TGCGCCAGCAGCCTCCCACACCCGGAGGACCTTTTAGCTGAAGCTTTCTTT
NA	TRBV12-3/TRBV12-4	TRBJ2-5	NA	CASSLRRGAQETQYF	TGTGCCAGCAGTTTACGGAGGGGTGCCCAAGAGACCCAGTACTTC
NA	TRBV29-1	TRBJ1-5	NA	CSALAENQPQHF	TGCAGCGCCCTTGCGGAGAATCAGCCCCAGCATTTT
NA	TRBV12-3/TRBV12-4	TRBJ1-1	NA	CASSLRPARGLPDTEAFF	TGTGCCAGCAGTTTACGTCCCGCCCGGGGACTTCCGGACACTGAAGCTTTCTTT
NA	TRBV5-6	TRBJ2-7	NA	CASSLSSFSYEQYF	TGTGCCAGCAGCTTGAGTAGCTTCTCCTACGAGCAGTACTTC
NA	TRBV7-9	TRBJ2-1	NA	CASSSPSLNDEQFF	TGTGCCAGCAGTTCCCCATCCCTCAACGATGAGCAGTTCTTC
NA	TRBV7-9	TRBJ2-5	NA	CASSPPPGETQYF	TGTGCCAGCAGCCCCCCCCCGGGGGAGACCCAGTACTTC